Listed below are T cell receptor beta chains from one sample, sequenced in a study of blood T cell repertoires in COVID-19. Generated by immunoSEQ multiplex PCR, the TCRdb table keeps only in-frame clones and is missing some. The sample consists of tens of thousands of clones, more than 75% of them appearing once. The specimen sequenced was peripheral blood. Every receptor here comes from a human donor with active COVID-19. The donor label of this sample is uncertain. Each CDR3 is given with its conserved first and last residue. Clone size is stated in some rows and not others, as once, few, many or a class when expanded.

>NA|TRBV4-3
CASSPQTGTGVGYTF
>once|TRBV5-1
CASSKITGGAGTEAFF
>NA|TRBV27
CASSTYPGQGNYEQYF
>NA|TRBV5-5
CASSLRRATNEKLFF
>NA|TRBV7-2
CASSSVTGGGFYEQYF
>NA|TRBV6-5
CASSYTSGTGNSPLHF
>NA|TRBV6-5
CASGGSSSGSYEQFF
>NA|TRBV5-1
CASRGSSGSTDTQYF
>NA|TRBV19
CASSIHRRSYEQYF
>NA|TRBV12-3/TRBV12-4
CASSGTRGYEQYF
>NA|TRBV29-1
CSAKDRGRVTEAFF
>once|TRBV4-1
CASSPGLAGGYEQYF
>NA|TRBV6-2/TRBV6-3
CASSYAGQSYGYTF